Following are 21 T cell receptor beta chains from one sample sequenced in a study of blood T cells in healthy people across ages. A J-beta primer mix and a sample-barcoded 5' primer were used in a second PCR of about 7 to 12 cycles. TCRdb processed the 5' RACE reads anew with MiXCR; each CDR3 protein has one entry. The data show roughly 1.9 million distinct CDR3 sequences, about 39% seen once. Sequencing was done on a sample of blood. All receptors derive from a human donor in good health.

The chain links TRBV28 to TRBJ2-3; 10 nucleotides line up with TRBD1. The CDR3 is made up of 14 amino acids. Trimming removed 3 bases from V and 5 bases from J; junction bases left unmatched: 2. Germline V gives CDR1 MDHEN, CDR2 SYDVKM. The CDR3 protein is CASSFRDRGDTQYF. The CDR3 DNA follows: TGTGCCAGCAGTTTCCGGGACAGGGGAGATACGCAGTATTTT. Using reference TRBV28 and TRBJ2-3 for the parts outside the CDR3, the full variable domain is DVKVTQSSRYLVKRTGEKVFLECVQDMDHENMFWYRQDPGLGLRLIYFSYDVKMKEKGDIPEGYSVSREKKERFSLILESASTNQTSMYLCASSFRDRGDTQYFGPGTRLTVL.

The chain recombines TRBV7-2 with TRBJ2-2, with TRBD1 identical over 10 bases. CDR1 and CDR2 from the germline V gene are SGHTA and FQGNSA. CDR3 length equals 16 residues. V lost 5 bases, J lost 1 base, and 4 bases stayed unmatched. CDR3 bases: TGTGCCAGCAGCCCCCGGGACAGGGGGAACACCGGGGAGCTGTTTTTT. Translating gives CASSPRDRGNTGELFF.

The chain recombines TRBV2 with TRBJ2-7; either TRBD1 or TRBD2 may supply D (5 bases each). The tail of the sequence fits TRBJ2-5 better, so the J call may be wrong. The CDR3 length is 13 residues. Germline CDR1 and CDR2: SNHLY and FYNNEI. The CDR3 nucleotides are TGTGCCAGCAGTGGCAATGGGGGAGAGACCCAGTACTTC. It translates to CASSGNGGETQYF.

This clonotype was counted only a few times. The CDR3 bases are TGTGCCAGCAGTGCCTCAGGGGGCGGGTATGGCTACACCTTC. The encoded protein is CASSASGGGYGYTF. The genes are TRBV12-3 or TRBV12-4 and TRBJ1-2; TRBD1 matches at 8 bases. CDR3 size: 14 residues. J was trimmed by 5 bases and V by 5 bases; bases with no gene match: 7.

The CDR3 region is CASSVAGPTDTQYF. In DNA form, the CDR3 reads TGTGCCAGCAGCGTAGCGGGCCCCACAGATACGCAGTATTTT. The chain recombines TRBV9 with TRBJ2-3, with D unclear. V was trimmed by 0 bases and J by 2 bases, leaving 7 bases between them. This CDR3 is 14 amino acids long. Germline CDR1 reads SGDLS; CDR2 reads YYNGEE.

There are many counts of this clonotype. The V gene is TRBV6-5, the J gene TRBJ1-2; D perhaps matches TRBD1 (5 bases). Germline V CDR1 and CDR2: MNHEY, SVGAGI. V lost 10 bases, J lost 4 bases, and 22 bases lay in between. CDR3 length: 15 residues. The CDR3 here is CATNRVSGGGYGYTF. Written as DNA, the CDR3 is TGTGCCACCAATCGGGTTTCTGGGGGGGGCTATGGCTACACCTTC.

Concerning this clonotype itself: It may be a read error: a sequence one base away is much more abundant. The chain is built from TRBV29-1 and TRBJ2-5, with 10 bases that match TRBD2. Germline V gene data show CDR1 as SQVTM and CDR2 as ANQGSEA. The V segment lost 4 bases and the J segment 5 bases; nucleotides outside the gene matches: 19. This CDR3 has 18 residues. The CDR3 loop is CSVVVILAGAFRLETQYF. DNA of the CDR3: TGCAGCGTTGTAGTTATTCTAGCGGGGGCGTTTCGTCTGGAGACCCAGTACTTC.

The chain links TRBV4-1 to TRBJ1-2; 9 bases align to TRBD1. V lost 0 bases and J lost 5; bases outside the gene matches: 10. The CDR3 is 17 amino acids. Germline V gene sequence: CDR1 MGHRA, CDR2 YSYEKL. Here the CDR3 reads CASSQEVGQGSGYGYTF. As DNA, the CDR3 is TGCGCCAGCAGCCAAGAGGTGGGACAGGGTTCAGGATATGGCTACACCTTC.

This clonotype was observed a handful of times. The chain carries TRBV7-2 and TRBJ2-1; TRBD1 might be the D (6 bases). Trimming pared 8 bases from V and 7 bases from J, leaving 18 bases between. Germline lookup yields CDR1 SGHTA and CDR2 FQGNSA. This CDR3 region has 14 residues. The CDR3 DNA reads TGTGCCAGCCGAAATTATGGGGGCCTGAATGAGCAGTTCTTC. Its translation is CASRNYGGLNEQFF.

This sequence joins TRBV6-2 or TRBV6-3 and TRBJ1-1; D is unclear. Per the germline V gene, CDR1 is MNHEY and CDR2 is SVGEGT. With 6 bases removed from V and 0 bases from J, the gap between germline ends came to 8 bases. CDR3 length: 13 amino acids. DNA for the CDR3: TGTGCCAGCAGAGTACAGATGAACACTGAAGCTTTCTTT. Protein product: CASRVQMNTEAFF.

This clonotype showed up just a few times. The CDR3 reads CASRFQGLLNTEAFF. The CDR3, as DNA: TGTGCCAGCAGATTTCAGGGACTGCTGAACACTGAAGCTTTCTTT. The chain carries TRBV7-2 and TRBJ1-1; TRBD1 is a possible D gene (5 bases). The V end was cut by 6 bases, the J end by 0 bases, with 14 bases between. CDR1 and CDR2 from the germline V gene are SGHTA and FQGNSA. The CDR3 sequence is 15 residues long.

The V and J genes are TRBV12-3 or TRBV12-4 and TRBJ1-2; the match to TRBD1 covers 7 bases. This CDR3 has 14 residues. The V gene end was trimmed by 7 bases and the J gene end by 3 bases; junction bases not matched to a gene: 8. CDR3 in DNA: TGTGCCAGCACCCGGGACAGCCGCTACTATGGCTACACCTTC. It specifies CASTRDSRYYGYTF.

The genes are TRBV4-3 and TRBJ2-3, with D perhaps assigned TRBD1 or TRBD2 (6 bases each). CDR3 length: 16 amino acids. V was shortened by 4 bases and J by 1 base, with 15 bases between the two germline ends. CDR1 is LGHNA and CDR2 is YSLEER in the germline V gene. The CDR3 nucleotides are TGCGCCAGCAGCCCGAGAATGGGGGGCGGCACAGATACGCAGTATTTT. This gives the protein CASSPRMGGGTDTQYF.

This rearrangement joins TRBV18 to TRBJ2-1; the D is unclear. The DNA end is a closer match to TRBJ2-7, so the J assignment may be wrong. The CDR3 runs 15 residues. From germline, CDR1 is KGHSH and CDR2 LQKENI. The CDR3 DNA is TGTGCCAGCTCACTTGAGAAGAGCTCCTACAATGAGCAGTACTTC. This encodes CASSLEKSSYNEQYF.

In this sample, this clonotype turned up a few times. This sequence joins TRBV4-2 and TRBJ1-2; D is unresolved. This CDR3 spans 15 amino acids. The V end lost 0 bases, the J end lost 2 bases, and 10 bases lay between the germline ends. CDR1 is LGHNA and CDR2 is YNFKEQ in the germline V gene. The DNA for the CDR3 is TGTGCCAGCAGCCAAGACGTCAGCCCCAACTATGGCTACACCTTC. This gives the protein CASSQDVSPNYGYTF.

This clonotype was seen a few times. For the CDR3, the DNA is TGTGCCAGCAGTTTTTCTCGCTCCCTGGGAGGTGGCTACACCTTC. This encodes CASSFSRSLGGGYTF. This chain connects TRBV12-3 or TRBV12-4 to TRBJ1-2; D is unclear. V gave up 3 bases and J gave up 7 bases, with 18 bases separating them. The CDR3 runs to 15 residues.

In this sample, this clonotype turned up a few times. The chain carries TRBV21-1 and TRBJ2-1. TRBV21-1 is marked as a pseudogene. The CDR3 extends over 15 amino acids. The CDR3 here is CASSNEEESNNEQFF. Written as DNA, the CDR3 is TGTGCCAGCAGCAACGAGGAAGAATCAAACAATGAGCAGTTCTTC.

This clonotype appeared many times. The chain links TRBV7-2 to TRBJ2-1, with 9 nucleotides matching TRBD1. V lost 4 bases, J lost 6 bases, and 4 bases stayed unmatched. Germline CDR1 SGHTA, CDR2 FQGNSA. The CDR3 is 14 amino acids. The CDR3 DNA follows: TGTGCCAGCAGCTGGGACAGGGAGGGCAATGAGCAGTTCTTC. Translation gives CASSWDREGNEQFF.

The J gene is TRBJ2-7, the V gene TRBV7-2, with D possibly TRBD2 on 5 matching bases. Trimming stripped 2 bases from V and 9 bases from J, with 11 bases between. CDR3 size: 12 residues. CDR1 is SGHTA and CDR2 is FQGNSA in the germline V gene. CDR3 in DNA: TGTGCCAGCAGCTTATGGGGAGAGGGGCAGTACTTC. Translating gives CASSLWGEGQYF.

This clonotype has more than one count but fewer than ten. The chain combines TRBV20-1 with TRBJ1-2, with no clear D. V was clipped by 7 bases and J by 4 bases, with 13 bases between them. Germline loops: CDR1 DFQATT, CDR2 SNEGSKA (reference sequence). The CDR3 spans 12 residues. The CDR3 here is CSVVESGYGYTF. The CDR3 DNA sequence: TGCAGTGTCGTCGAGAGTGGCTATGGCTACACCTTC.

The chain links TRBV29-1 to TRBJ2-7; 10 bases match TRBD1. The CDR3 has 12 amino acids. V was pared by 7 bases and J by 6 bases, with 6 bases of the junction left unmatched. Germline lookup yields CDR1 SQVTM and CDR2 ANQGSEA. The CDR3 bases are TGCAGCGCCTGGGACAGGGGCGGCGAGCAGTACTTC. This gives the protein CSAWDRGGEQYF.